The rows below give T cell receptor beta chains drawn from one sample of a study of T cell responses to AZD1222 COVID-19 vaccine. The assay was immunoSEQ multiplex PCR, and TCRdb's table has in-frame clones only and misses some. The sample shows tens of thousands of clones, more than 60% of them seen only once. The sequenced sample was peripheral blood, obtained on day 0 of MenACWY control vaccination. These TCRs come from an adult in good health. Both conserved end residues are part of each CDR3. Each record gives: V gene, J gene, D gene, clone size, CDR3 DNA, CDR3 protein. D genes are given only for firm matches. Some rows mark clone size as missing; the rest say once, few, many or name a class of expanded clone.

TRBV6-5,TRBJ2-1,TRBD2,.,TGTGCCAGCGGGAGGGCCGGGGAGCAGTTCTTC,CASGRAGEQFF
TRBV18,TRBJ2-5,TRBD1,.,TGTGCCAGCTCACCACCGCACGACAGGGGGCGGGGAGAGACCCAGTACTTC,CASSPPHDRGRGETQYF
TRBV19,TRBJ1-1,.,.,TGTGCCAGTAGTAAAGACAGGTGGAACACTGAAGCTTTCTTT,CASSKDRWNTEAFF
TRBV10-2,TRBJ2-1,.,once,TGCGCCAGCACGGCGCAGGGTCCGAATGAGCAGTTCTTC,CASTAQGPNEQFF
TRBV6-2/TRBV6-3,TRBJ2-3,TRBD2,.,TGTGCCAGCAGCCCTAGGGTTGGGGCTAGCGGGTACACAGATACGCAGTATTTT,CASSPRVGASGYTDTQYF
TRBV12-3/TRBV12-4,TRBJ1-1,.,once,TGTGCCAGCAGTTGGGACAAAAACACTGAAGCTTTCTTT,CASSWDKNTEAFF
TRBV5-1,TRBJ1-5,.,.,TGCGCCAGCAGCTTGACCGCAGGGCTGGGAGATCAGCCCCAGCATTTT,CASSLTAGLGDQPQHF
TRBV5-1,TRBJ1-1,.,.,TGCGCCAGCAGCTTGGAAAGGGCGGACACTGAAGCTTTCTTT,CASSLERADTEAFF
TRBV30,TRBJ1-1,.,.,TGTGCCTGGAGTGGCGGGGGGACTGAAGCTTTCTTT,CAWSGGGTEAFF
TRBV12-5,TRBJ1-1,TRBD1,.,TGTGCTAGTGGTCGGGACAGGGGAACTTTAGAAGCTTTCTTT,CASGRDRGTLEAFF
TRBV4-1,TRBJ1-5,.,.,TGCGCCAGCAGCCAAGAAAGTATGGGAGTGGGTCAGCCCCAGCATTTT,CASSQESMGVGQPQHF
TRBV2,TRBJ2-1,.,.,TGTGCCAGCACCCTAAGGGCAGGGGACAATGAGCAGTTCTTC,CASTLRAGDNEQFF
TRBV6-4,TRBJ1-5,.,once,TGTGCCAGCAGTGAACAGGAGAATCAGCCCCAGCATTTT,CASSEQENQPQHF
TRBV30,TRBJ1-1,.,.,TGTGCCTGGAGATGGGGAACAAACCGAGGGAACACTGAAGCTTTCTTT,CAWRWGTNRGNTEAFF
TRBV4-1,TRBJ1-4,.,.,TGCGCCAGCAGCCCAGAAAACCACAGGGCGCGTGAAAAACTGTTTTTT,CASSPENHRAREKLFF
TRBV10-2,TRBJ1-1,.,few,TGCGCCAGCAGGGGGTCCACAGGGAACACTGAAGCTTTCTTT,CASRGSTGNTEAFF
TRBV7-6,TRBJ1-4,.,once,TGTGCCAGCAGCTTAATCTATACCCCGGGACCTACTGAAAAACTGTTTTTT,CASSLIYTPGPTEKLFF
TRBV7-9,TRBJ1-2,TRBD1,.,TGTGCCAGCAGCCCACGGCAGGGGGCCTATGGCTACACCTTC,CASSPRQGAYGYTF
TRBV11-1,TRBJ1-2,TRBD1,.,TGTGCCAGCAGCTTAGGGACAGGTGGCTACACCTTC,CASSLGTGGYTF
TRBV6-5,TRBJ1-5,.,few,TGTGCCAGCGGGCGAGAGGGAGATCAGCCCCAGCATTTT,CASGREGDQPQHF
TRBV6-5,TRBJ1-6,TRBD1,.,TGTGCCAGCAGCCCGGGACAGAGATATAATTCACCCCTCCACTTT,CASSPGQRYNSPLHF
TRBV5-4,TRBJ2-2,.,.,TGTGCCAGCAGCTTGGAACAGGGCCAGAACACCGGGGAGCTGTTTTTT,CASSLEQGQNTGELFF
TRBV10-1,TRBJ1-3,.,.,TGCGCCAGCAGTCCATCGGGGCACTCTGGAAACACCATATATTTT,CASSPSGHSGNTIYF
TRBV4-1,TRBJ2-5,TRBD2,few,TGCGCCAGCAGCCAAGGGAAGCGGGGGGCCGGGGAAGAGACCCAGTACTTC,CASSQGKRGAGEETQYF
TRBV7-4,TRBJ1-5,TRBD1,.,TGTGCCAGCAGCGGACGTTCGACAGGGTTCAATCAGCCCCAGCATTTT,CASSGRSTGFNQPQHF
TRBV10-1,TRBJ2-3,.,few,TGCGCCAGCAGTGATCCTAGCACAGATACGCAGTATTTT,CASSDPSTDTQYF
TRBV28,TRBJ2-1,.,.,TGTGCCAGCAGTTATTCCCAGGGGAGGCACAATGAGCAGTTCTTC,CASSYSQGRHNEQFF
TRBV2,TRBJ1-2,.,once,TGTGCCAGCAGTGATCGCGAAAACTATGGCTACACCTTC,CASSDRENYGYTF